A single sample gave rise to the 16 T cell receptor beta chains below, sequenced in a study of shared clonotypes between healthy human individuals. Sequenced by immunoSEQ multiplex PCR; TCRdb stores in-frame clones only, minus some. The top ten hold about 0.37% of the sample, which has roughly 2.2 million clones, over 85% seen once. Input material: naive CD4+ T cells from PBMCs. The sample's subset: CD45RA+ positively selected. Source of these receptors: a man younger than 30 in good health. Some clones in this sample may be carry-over from other donors' samples.

About this clone itself: The same CDR3 also results from other DNA sequences found in this sample. The chain employs TRBV4-2 and TRBJ2-3; 7 positions agree with TRBD2. Germline V gene data show CDR1 as LGHNA and CDR2 as YNFKEQ. The trim removed 6 bases at V and 1 base at J, leaving 7 bases unmatched. The CDR3 has 15 amino acids. CDR3 coding DNA: TGTGCCAGCAGTCCAAGAACTAGCGGCACAGATACGCAGTATTTT. Translating it yields CASSPRTSGTDTQYF.

The sample holds one count of this clone. The chain employs TRBV7-9 and TRBJ2-5; D not certain. Germline loops: CDR1 SEHNR, CDR2 FQNEAQ (reference sequence). CDR3 length: 14 amino acids. V was cut by 3 bases and J by 2 bases, with 10 bases left in between. The CDR3: CASSFGHNQETQYF. CDR3 in DNA: TGTGCCAGCAGCTTTGGGCACAATCAAGAGACCCAGTACTTC.

A few counts support this clone. The gene calls are TRBV28 and TRBJ1-5; 10 positions agree with TRBD1. The CDR3 contains 19 residues. With 3 bases clipped from V and 3 bases from J, the junction kept 14 bases outside the gene matches. Per the germline V gene, CDR1 is MDHEN and CDR2 is SYDVKM. CDR3 DNA sequence: TGTGCCAGCAGTTTGAGACAGGGGGCTACGGGATTATTCAATCAGCCCCAGCATTTT. Translating it yields CASSLRQGATGLFNQPQHF.

The chain employs TRBV6-1 and TRBJ2-7; D may correspond to TRBD1 or TRBD2 (5 bases each). With 3 bases removed from V and 3 bases from J, the gap between germline ends came to 15 bases. The length of the CDR3 is 15 residues. Germline loops: CDR1 MNHNS, CDR2 SASEGT. The CDR3 loop is CASSDPRGGFYEQYF. The CDR3 coding sequence is TGTGCCAGCAGTGACCCTCGGGGCGGGTTCTACGAGCAGTACTTC.

This chain connects TRBV7-2 to TRBJ1-1; D unclear. Looked up from germline, CDR1 is SGHTA and CDR2 is FQGNSA. This CDR3 contains 14 residues. Trimming took 2 bases from V and 1 from J, leaving 8 bases between them. CDR3 sequence reads: CASSLMRQNTEAFF. CDR3 bases: TGTGCCAGCAGCTTAATGCGACAGAACACTGAAGCTTTCTTT.

The chain has TRBV28 and TRBJ2-7; D is uncertain. Trimming pared 3 bases from V and 6 bases from J, leaving 21 bases between. The CDR3 consists of 16 residues. Germline V CDR1 and CDR2: MDHEN, SYDVKM. The CDR3 nucleotides read TGTGCCAGCAGTTTGGGATCTAGGAGCCTGCCGGGCGAGCAGTACTTC. This sequence encodes CASSLGSRSLPGEQYF.

V is TRBV2 and J is TRBJ1-2; maybe TRBD1 (6 bases). CDR3 length: 16 amino acids. Trimming shortened V by 2 bases and J by 6 bases, and 19 bases separated the two germline ends. CDR1 and CDR2 from the germline V gene are SNHLY and FYNNEI. CDR3 bases: TGTGCCAGCAGTGAAAGATTGGGGCAGGGGATCAATGGCTACACCTTC. Residues: CASSERLGQGINGYTF.

CDR3 sequence: CASSPSPGQRNTEAFF. The CDR3 nucleotides are TGCGCCAGCAGCCCCAGCCCGGGACAGAGAAACACTGAAGCTTTCTTT. The rearrangement uses TRBV4-1 and TRBJ1-1, with 7 bases fitting TRBD1. Germline CDR1 reads MGHRA; CDR2 reads YSYEKL. V was pared by 4 bases and J by 2 bases, with 10 bases of the junction left unmatched. The CDR3 is made up of 16 amino acids.

Notes on this clone: The sample has other DNA sequences that encode this CDR3 too. The chain employs TRBV18 and TRBJ2-7; a possible D gene is TRBD1 (6 bases). Looked up from germline, CDR1 is KGHSH and CDR2 is LQKENI. The CDR3 spans 13 residues. The ends were cut back, 2 bases at V and 2 bases at J, with 7 bases in the middle. CDR3 in amino acids: CASSPSGAYEQYF. CDR3 nucleotide sequence: TGTGCCAGCTCACCATCAGGGGCCTACGAGCAGTACTTC.

The rearrangement uses TRBV5-4 and TRBJ2-1; 9 bases agree with TRBD1. Germline V gene data show CDR1 as SGHNT and CDR2 as YYREEE (reference sequence). The CDR3 length is 15 residues. Trimming took 0 bases from V and 4 from J; bases not matched to a gene: 2. CDR3 in DNA: TGTGCCAGCAGCTTGGGGGACAGGGTTTACAATGAGCAGTTCTTC. Residues: CASSLGDRVYNEQFF.

The rearrangement joins TRBV5-5 to TRBJ2-1; 7 bases are shared with TRBD1. There are 17 residues in the CDR3. Germline trimming cut 2 bases from V and 2 bases from J; bases unmatched to any gene: 10. Germline lookup yields CDR1 SGHKS and CDR2 YYEKEE (reference sequence). The CDR3 reads CASSFSPGQLAYNEQFF. The CDR3 DNA is TGTGCCAGCAGCTTTTCGCCGGGACAGCTGGCCTACAATGAGCAGTTCTTC.

The CDR3 protein is CASRNQISEAFF. DNA for the CDR3: TGTGCCAGCAGAAACCAGATTTCTGAAGCTTTCTTT. The chain joins TRBV28 to TRBJ1-1; D is undetermined. Trimming took 6 bases from V and 6 from J, leaving 11 bases between them. The CDR3 has 12 amino acids. CDR1 MDHEN and CDR2 SYDVKM come from the germline V gene.

The chain joins TRBV4-1 to TRBJ2-1; 10 positions agree with TRBD2. With 0 bases clipped from V and 2 bases from J, the junction kept 4 bases outside the gene matches. Germline CDR1 and CDR2: MGHRA and YSYEKL. This CDR3 is 17 amino acids long. DNA for the CDR3: TGCGCCAGCAGCCAAGATTGGCTAGCGGGAGCCTACAATGAGCAGTTCTTC. This encodes CASSQDWLAGAYNEQFF.

The chain combines TRBV28 with TRBJ2-3, with D unresolved. Germline V CDR1 and CDR2: MDHEN, SYDVKM. The CDR3 contains 12 residues. V was clipped by 5 bases and J by 4 bases, with 7 bases between them. The CDR3 region has the DNA TGTGCCAGCAGTATCCTCTCAGATACGCAGTATTTT. This encodes CASSILSDTQYF. The full variable domain, in which reference TRBV28 and TRBJ2-3 provide the parts outside the CDR3, is DVKVTQSSRYLVKRTGEKVFLECVQDMDHENMFWYRQDPGLGLRLIYFSYDVKMKEKGDIPEGYSVSREKKERFSLILESASTNQTSMYLCASSILSDTQYFGPGTRLTVL.

V usage is TRBV29-1 and J usage is TRBJ2-5, with D perhaps given as TRBD1 or TRBD2 (5 bases each). Germline V gene sequence: CDR1 SQVTM, CDR2 ANQGSEA. Trimming shortened V by 3 bases and J by 5 bases, and 10 bases separated the two germline ends. This CDR3 is built from 12 residues. The CDR3 nucleotides are TGCAGCGTTGATAGGGACGGGGAGACCCAGTACTTC. Its translation is CSVDRDGETQYF.

The chain carries TRBV18 and TRBJ1-4; TRBD1 matches at 7 bases. The CDR3 has 15 amino acids. Trimming took 3 bases from V and 4 from J; bases not matched to a gene: 5. The V gene's germline CDR1 is KGHSH and CDR2 LQKENI. CDR3: CASSPLTGLNEKLFF. Written as DNA, the CDR3 is TGTGCCAGCTCACCCTTGACAGGGCTTAATGAAAAACTGTTTTTT.